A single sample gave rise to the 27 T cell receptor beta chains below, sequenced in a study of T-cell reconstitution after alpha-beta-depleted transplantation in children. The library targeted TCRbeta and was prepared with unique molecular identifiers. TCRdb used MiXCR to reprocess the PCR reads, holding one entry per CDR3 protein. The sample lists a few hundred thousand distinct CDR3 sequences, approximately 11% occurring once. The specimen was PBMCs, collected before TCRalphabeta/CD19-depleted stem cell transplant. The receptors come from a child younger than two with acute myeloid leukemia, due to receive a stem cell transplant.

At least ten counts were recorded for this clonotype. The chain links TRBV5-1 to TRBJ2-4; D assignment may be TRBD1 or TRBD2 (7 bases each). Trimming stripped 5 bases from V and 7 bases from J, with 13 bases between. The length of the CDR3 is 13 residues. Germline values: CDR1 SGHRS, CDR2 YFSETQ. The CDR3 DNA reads TGCGCCAGCAGATACCAGGGGGGGAACATTCAGTACTTC. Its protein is CASRYQGGNIQYF.

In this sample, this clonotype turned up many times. The CDR3 loop reads CSATTGRNTEAFF. Here the CDR3 DNA reads TGCAGTGCTACAACAGGGAGGAACACTGAAGCTTTCTTT. The genes are TRBV20-1 and TRBJ1-1; D is possibly TRBD1 (6 bases). The CDR3 runs 13 residues. CDR1 DFQATT and CDR2 SNEGSKA come from the germline V gene (reference sequence). V was trimmed by 4 bases and J by 1 base, leaving 10 bases between them.

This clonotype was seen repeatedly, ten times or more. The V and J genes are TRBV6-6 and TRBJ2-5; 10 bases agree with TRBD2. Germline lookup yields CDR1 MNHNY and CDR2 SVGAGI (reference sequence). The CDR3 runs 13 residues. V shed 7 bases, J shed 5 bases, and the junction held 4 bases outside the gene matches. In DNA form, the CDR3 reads TGTGCCAGCAAAACTAGCGGGAAGGAGACCCAGTACTTC. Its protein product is CASKTSGKETQYF.

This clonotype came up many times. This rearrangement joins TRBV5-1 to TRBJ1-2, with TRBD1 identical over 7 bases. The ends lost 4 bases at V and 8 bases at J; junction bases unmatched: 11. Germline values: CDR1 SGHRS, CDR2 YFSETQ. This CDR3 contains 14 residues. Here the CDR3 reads CASSTAGTVVGYTF. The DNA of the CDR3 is TGCGCCAGCAGCACGGCCGGGACAGTCGTCGGCTACACCTTC.

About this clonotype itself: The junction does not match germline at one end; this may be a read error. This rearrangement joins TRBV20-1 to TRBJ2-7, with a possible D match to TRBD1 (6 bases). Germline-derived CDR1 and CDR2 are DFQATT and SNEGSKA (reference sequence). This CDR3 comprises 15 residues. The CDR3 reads CCAGEAGGRSYEQYF. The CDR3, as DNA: TGCTGTGCGGGCGAGGCTGGGGGCCGCTCCTACGAGCAGTACTTC.

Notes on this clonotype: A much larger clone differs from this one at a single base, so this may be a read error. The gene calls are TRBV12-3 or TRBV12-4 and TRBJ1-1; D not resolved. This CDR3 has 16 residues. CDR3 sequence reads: CASSLGGPPMNTEALF. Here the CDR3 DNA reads TGTGCCAGCAGTTTAGGAGGGCCCCCCATGAACACTGAAGCTCTCTTT.

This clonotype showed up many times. CDR3 nucleotides: TGCAGCGTTGCCGGCGTTGAGGTTGAAAAACTGTTTTTT. Protein sequence: CSVAGVEVEKLFF. This chain joins TRBV29-1 and TRBJ1-4; no clear D. This CDR3 comprises 13 residues. CDR1 is SQVTM and CDR2 is ANQGSEA in the germline V gene. V lost 4 bases, J lost 7 bases, and 13 bases lay in between.

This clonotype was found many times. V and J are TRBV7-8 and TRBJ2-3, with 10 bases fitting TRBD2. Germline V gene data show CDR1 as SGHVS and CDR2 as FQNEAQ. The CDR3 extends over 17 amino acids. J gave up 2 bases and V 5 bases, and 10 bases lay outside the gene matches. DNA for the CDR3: TGTGCCAGCAGCGTGTTAGAAGGACTAGCGGACACAGATACGCAGTATTTT. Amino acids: CASSVLEGLADTDTQYF.

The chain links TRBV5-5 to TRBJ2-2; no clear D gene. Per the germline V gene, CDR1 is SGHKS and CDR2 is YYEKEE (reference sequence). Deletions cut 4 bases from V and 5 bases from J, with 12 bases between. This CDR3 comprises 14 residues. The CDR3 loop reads CASSAIQRTGELFF. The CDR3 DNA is TGTGCCAGCAGCGCTATACAGAGGACCGGGGAGCTGTTTTTT.

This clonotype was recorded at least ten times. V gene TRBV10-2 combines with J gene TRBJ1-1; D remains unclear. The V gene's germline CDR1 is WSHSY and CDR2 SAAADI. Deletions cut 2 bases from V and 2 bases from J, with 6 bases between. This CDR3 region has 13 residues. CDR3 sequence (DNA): TGCGCCAGCAGTGAGGCATTCAACACTGAAGCTTTCTTT. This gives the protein CASSEAFNTEAFF.

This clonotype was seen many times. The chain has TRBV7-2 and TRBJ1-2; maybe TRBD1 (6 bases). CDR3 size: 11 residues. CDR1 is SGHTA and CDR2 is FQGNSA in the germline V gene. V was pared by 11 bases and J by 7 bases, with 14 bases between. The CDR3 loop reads CAGGALFGYTF. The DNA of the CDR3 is TGTGCCGGGGGGGCGTTATTTGGCTACACCTTC. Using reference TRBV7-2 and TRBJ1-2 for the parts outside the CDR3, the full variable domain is GAGVSQSPSNKVTEKGKDVELRCDPISGHTALYWYRQSLGQGLEFLIYFQGNSAPDKSGLPSDRFSAERTGGSVSTLTIQRTQQEDSAVYLCAGGALFGYTFGSGTRLTVV.

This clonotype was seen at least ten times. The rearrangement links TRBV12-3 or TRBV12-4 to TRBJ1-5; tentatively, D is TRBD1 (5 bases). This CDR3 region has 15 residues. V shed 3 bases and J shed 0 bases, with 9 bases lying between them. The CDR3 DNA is TGTGCCAGCAGTTTTGGGGGTAGTAGCAATCAGCCCCAGCATTTT. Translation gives CASSFGGSSNQPQHF.

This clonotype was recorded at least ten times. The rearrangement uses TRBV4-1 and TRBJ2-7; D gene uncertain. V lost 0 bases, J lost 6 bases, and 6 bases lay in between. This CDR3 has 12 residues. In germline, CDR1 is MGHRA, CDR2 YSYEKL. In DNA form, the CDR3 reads TGCGCCAGCAGCCAAGATGGCTTCGAGCAGTACTTC. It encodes CASSQDGFEQYF.

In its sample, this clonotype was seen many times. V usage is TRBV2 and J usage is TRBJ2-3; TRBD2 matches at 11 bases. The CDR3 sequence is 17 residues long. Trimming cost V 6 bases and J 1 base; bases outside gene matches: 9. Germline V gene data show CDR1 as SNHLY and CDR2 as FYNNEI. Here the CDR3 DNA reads TGTGCCAGCAGGAGACAACTAGCGGGAGCGCGCACAGATACGCAGTATTTT. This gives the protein CASRRQLAGARTDTQYF.

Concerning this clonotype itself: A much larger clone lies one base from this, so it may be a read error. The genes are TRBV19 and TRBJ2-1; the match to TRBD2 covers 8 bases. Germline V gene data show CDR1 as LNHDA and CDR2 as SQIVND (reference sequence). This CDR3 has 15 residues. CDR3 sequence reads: CVSSPQGLGGNEQFF. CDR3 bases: TGTGTCAGTAGTCCTCAGGGACTAGGGGGCAATGAGCAGTTCTTC. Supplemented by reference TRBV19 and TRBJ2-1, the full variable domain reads DGGITQSPKYLFRKEGQNVTLSCEQNLNHDAMYWYRQDPGQGLRLIYYSQIVNDFQKGDIAEGYSVSREKKESFPLTVTSAQKNPTAFYLCVSSPQGLGGNEQFFGPGTRLTVL.

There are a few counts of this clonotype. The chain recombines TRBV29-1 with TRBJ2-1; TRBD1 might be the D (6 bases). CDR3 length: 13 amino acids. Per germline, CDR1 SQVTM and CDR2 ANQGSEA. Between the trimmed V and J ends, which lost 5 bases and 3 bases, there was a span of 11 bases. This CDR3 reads CSVRTDLYNEQFF. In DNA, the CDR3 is TGCAGCGTTCGGACAGATCTCTACAATGAGCAGTTCTTC.

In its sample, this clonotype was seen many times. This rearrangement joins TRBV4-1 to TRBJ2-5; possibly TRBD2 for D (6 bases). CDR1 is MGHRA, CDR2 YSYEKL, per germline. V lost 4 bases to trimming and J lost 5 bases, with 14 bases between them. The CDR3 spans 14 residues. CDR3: CASSPTGVGETQYF. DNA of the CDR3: TGCGCCAGCAGCCCCACGGGAGTGGGGGAGACCCAGTACTTC.

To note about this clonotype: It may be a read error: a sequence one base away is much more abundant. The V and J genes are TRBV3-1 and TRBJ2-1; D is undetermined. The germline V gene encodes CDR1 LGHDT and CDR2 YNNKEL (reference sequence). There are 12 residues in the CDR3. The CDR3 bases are TGTGCCGGCAGCCAGGCTAGTGGTGAGCAGTTCTTC. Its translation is CAGSQASGEQFF.

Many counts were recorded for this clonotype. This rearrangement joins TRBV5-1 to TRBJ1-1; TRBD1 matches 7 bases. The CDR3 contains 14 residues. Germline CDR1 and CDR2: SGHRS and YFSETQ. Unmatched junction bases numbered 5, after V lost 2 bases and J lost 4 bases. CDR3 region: CASSFRGGGTEAFF. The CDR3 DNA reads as TGCGCCAGCAGCTTTCGAGGGGGCGGCACTGAAGCTTTCTTT.

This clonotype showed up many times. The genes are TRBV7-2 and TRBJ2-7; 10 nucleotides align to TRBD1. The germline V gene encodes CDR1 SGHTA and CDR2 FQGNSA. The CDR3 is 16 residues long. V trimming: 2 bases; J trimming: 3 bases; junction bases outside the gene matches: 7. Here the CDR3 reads CASSLTLGTGDYEQYF. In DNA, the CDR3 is TGTGCCAGCAGCTTAACTCTTGGGACAGGGGACTACGAGCAGTACTTC.

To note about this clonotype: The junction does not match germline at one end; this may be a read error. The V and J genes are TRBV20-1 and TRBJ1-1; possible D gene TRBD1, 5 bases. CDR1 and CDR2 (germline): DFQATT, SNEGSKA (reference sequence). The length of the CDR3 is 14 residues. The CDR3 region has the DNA TGCGGTGCTAGGGTGCTTGGGGGGAGCACTGAAGCTTTCTTT. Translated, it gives CGARVLGGSTEAFF.

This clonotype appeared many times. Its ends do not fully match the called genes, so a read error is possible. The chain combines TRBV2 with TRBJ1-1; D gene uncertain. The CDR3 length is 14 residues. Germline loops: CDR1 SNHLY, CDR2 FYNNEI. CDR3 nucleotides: TGTGCCAGCAGTAAAGCAAGATTGAACACTGAAGCTTTCTTT. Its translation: CASSKARLNTEAFF.

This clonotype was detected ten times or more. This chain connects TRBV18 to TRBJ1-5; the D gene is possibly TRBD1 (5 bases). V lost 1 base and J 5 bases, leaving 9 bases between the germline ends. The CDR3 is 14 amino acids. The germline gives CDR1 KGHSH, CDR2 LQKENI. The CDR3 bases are TGTGCCAGCTCACCACGGGGGTTGGATCAGCCCCAGCATTTT. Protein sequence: CASSPRGLDQPQHF.

CDR3 region: CASSLMGQGGYEQYF. CDR3 coding DNA: TGTGCCAGCAGCTTAATGGGACAGGGAGGCTACGAGCAGTACTTC. The chain links TRBV7-3 to TRBJ2-7, with 9 bases matching TRBD1. The junction had 4 bases not matched to a gene; V was cut back by 1 base and J by 3 bases. The germline CDR1 and CDR2 sequences are SGHTA and FQGTGA. The CDR3 has 15 amino acids.

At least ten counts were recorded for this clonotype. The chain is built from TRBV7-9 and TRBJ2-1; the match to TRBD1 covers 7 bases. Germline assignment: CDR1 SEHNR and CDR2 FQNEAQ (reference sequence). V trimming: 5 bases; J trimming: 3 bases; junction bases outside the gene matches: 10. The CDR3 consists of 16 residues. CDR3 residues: CASSRTGTSYYNEQFF. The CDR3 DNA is TGTGCCAGCAGCCGGACAGGAACATCCTACTACAATGAGCAGTTCTTC.

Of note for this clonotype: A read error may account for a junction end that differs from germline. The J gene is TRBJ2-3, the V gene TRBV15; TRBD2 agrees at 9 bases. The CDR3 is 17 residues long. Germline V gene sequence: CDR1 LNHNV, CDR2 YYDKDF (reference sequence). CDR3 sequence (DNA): TGTGCCACCAGCAAAGCGATCCAGAGCGGGAGGACAGATACGCTGTATTTT. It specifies CATSKAIQSGRTDTLYF. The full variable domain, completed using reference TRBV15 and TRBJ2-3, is DAMVIQNPRYQVTQFGKPVTLSCSQTLNHNVMYWYQQKSSQAPKLLFHYYDKDFNNEADTPDNFQSRRPNTSFCFLDIRSPGLGDTAMYLCATSKAIQSGRTDTLYFGPGTRLTVL.

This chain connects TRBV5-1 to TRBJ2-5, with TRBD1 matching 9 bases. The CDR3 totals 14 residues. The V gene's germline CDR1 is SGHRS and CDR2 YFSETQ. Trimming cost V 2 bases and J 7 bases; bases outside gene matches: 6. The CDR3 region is CASSFRTGEGTQYF. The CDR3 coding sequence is TGCGCCAGCAGCTTTAGGACAGGGGAAGGGACCCAGTACTTC. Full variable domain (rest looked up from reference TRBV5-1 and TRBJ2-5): KAGVTQTPRYLIKTRGQQVTLSCSPISGHRSVSWYQQTPGQGLQFLFEYFSETQRNKGNFPGRFSGRQFSNSRSEMNVSTLELGDSALYLCASSFRTGEGTQYFGPGTRLLVL.